The present TCR beta chain was sequenced within a study of cytomegalovirus exposure and HLA in healthy donors. Points from the study as a whole: Association of fewer than 20,000 TCR beta sequences with HLA alleles was found at 0.05 false discovery rate in a later analysis. A likely sequencing artifact accounted for one observed cluster of highly shared sequence variants. The authors confirmed in vitro that three CMV-associated chains were specific for CMV antigens.

The V segment lost 1 base and the J segment 1 base; nucleotides outside the gene matches: 7. Per germline, CDR1 MGHRA and CDR2 YSYEKL. The length of the CDR3 is 17 residues. Details on this clone: Its target is unknown.

The PCR ran on 60 Vbeta and 13 Jbeta primers. Some clones are missing from TCRdb's copy, which holds only in-frame ones; the method was immunoSEQ multiplex PCR. Among 80,000 or so clones, 75% were seen once, and the ten largest hold approximately 7.3%. The specimen was PBMCs. This sequence joins TRBV4-1 and TRBJ2-3, with 8 bases matching TRBD2. This clonotype was obtained from a woman between 40 and 55 years old in good health and CMV-seronegative. The CDR3 nucleotides read TGCGCCAGCAGCCAAGTCCCCACTAGCGGAGGCACAGATACGCAGTATTTT. Amino acid sequence: CASSQVPTSGGTDTQYF.